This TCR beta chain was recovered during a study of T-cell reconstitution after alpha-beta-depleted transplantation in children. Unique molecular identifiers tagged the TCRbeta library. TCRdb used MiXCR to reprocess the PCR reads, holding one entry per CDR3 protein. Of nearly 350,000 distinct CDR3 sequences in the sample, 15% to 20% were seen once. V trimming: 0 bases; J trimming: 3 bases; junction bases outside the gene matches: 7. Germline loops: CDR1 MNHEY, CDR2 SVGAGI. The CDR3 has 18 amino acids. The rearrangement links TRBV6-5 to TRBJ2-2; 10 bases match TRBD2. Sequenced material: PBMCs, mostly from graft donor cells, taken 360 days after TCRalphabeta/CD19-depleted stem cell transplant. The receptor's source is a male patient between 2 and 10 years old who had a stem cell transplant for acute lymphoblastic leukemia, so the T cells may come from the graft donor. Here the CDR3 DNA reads TGTGCCAGCAGTTACTCCCCTCTAGCGGGAGTGCACACCGGGGAGCTGTTTTTT. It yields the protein CASSYSPLAGVHTGELFF.